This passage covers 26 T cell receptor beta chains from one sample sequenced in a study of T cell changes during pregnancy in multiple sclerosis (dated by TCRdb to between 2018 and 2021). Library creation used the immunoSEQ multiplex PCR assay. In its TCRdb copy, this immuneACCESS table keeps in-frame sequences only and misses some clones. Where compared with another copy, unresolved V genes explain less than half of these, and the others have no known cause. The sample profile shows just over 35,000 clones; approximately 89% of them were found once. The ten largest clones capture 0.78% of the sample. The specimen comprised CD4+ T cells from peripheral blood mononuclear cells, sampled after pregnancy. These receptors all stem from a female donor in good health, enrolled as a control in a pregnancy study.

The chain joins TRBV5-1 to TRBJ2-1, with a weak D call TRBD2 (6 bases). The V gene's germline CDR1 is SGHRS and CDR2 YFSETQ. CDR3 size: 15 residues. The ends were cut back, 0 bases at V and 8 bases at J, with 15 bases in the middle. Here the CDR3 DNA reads TGCGCCAGCAGCTTGGGAACGGGAGCCGCCGATGAGCAGTTCTTC. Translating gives CASSLGTGAADEQFF.

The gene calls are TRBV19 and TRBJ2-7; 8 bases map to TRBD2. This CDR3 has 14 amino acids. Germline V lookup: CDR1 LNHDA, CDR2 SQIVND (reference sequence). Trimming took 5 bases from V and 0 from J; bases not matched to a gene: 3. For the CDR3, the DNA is TGTGCCAGTAGTCGGAGCGGGAGCTCCTACGAGCAGTACTTC. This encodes CASSRSGSSYEQYF.

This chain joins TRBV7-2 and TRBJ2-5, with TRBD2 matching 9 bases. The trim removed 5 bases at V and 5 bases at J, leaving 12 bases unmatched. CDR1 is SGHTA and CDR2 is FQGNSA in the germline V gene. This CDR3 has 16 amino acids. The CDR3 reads CASSELLAGAGETQYF. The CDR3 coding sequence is TGTGCCAGCAGCGAACTTTTAGCGGGGGCTGGGGAGACCCAGTACTTC.

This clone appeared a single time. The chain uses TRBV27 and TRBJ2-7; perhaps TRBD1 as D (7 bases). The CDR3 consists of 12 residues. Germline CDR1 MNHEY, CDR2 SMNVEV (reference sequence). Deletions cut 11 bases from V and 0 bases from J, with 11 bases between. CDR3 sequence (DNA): TGTGCCTGCGGGACAGCCTCCTACGAGCAGTACTTC. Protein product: CACGTASYEQYF.

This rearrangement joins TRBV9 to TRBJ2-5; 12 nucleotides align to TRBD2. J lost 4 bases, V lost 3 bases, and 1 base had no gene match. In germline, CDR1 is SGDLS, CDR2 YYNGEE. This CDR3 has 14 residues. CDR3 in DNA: TGTGCCAGCAGCGAGGGACTAGCGGGAGAGACCCAGTACTTC. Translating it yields CASSEGLAGETQYF.

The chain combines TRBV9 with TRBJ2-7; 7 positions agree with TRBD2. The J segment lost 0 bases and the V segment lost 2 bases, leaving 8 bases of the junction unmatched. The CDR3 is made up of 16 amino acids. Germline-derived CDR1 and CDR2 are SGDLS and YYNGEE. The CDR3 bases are TGTGCCAGCAGCGTGGGGACTACCCTTGGCTCCTACGAGCAGTACTTC. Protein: CASSVGTTLGSYEQYF.

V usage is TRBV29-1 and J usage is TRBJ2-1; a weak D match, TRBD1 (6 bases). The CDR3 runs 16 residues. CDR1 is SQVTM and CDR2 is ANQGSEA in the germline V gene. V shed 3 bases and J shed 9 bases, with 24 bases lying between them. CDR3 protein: CSVDKQGRGSDVEQFF. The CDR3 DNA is TGCAGCGTTGATAAACAGGGACGGGGATCTGACGTTGAGCAGTTCTTC.

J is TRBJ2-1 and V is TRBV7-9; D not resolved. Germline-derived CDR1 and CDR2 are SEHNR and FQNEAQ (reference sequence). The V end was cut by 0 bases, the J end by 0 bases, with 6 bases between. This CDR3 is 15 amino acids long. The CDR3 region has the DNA TGTGCCAGCAGCTTAGCGAGGAGCTCCTACAATGAGCAGTTCTTC. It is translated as CASSLARSSYNEQFF.

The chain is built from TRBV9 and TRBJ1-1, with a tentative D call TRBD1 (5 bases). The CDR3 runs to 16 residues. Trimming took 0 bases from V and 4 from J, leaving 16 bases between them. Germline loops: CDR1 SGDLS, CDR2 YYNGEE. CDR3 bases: TGTGCCAGCAGCGTAGTTGGGGGGAGCGGGCCCACTGAAGCTTTCTTT. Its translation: CASSVVGGSGPTEAFF. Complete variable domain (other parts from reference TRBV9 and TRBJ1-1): DSGVTQTPKHLITATGQRVTLRCSPRSGDLSVYWYQQSLDQGLQFLIQYYNGEERAKGNILERFSAQQFPDLHSELNLSSLELGDSALYFCASSVVGGSGPTEAFFGQGTRLTVV.

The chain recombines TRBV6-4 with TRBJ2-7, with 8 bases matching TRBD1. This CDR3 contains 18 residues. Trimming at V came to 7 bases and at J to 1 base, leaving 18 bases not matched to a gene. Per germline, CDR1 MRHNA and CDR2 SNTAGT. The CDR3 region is CASTCHDRGVRGSYEQYF. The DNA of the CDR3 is TGTGCCAGCACCTGCCACGACAGGGGCGTCCGGGGATCCTACGAGCAGTACTTC.

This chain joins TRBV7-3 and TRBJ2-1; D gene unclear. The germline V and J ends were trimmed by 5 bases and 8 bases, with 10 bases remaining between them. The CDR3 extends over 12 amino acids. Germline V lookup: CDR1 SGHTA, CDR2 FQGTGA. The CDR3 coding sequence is TGTGCCAGCAGCGCCGACTCGTATGAGCAGTTCTTC. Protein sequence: CASSADSYEQFF.

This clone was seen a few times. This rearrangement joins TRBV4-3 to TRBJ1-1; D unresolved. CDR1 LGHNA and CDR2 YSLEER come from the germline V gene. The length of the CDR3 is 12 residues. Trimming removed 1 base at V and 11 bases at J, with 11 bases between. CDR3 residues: CASSQAGSNAFF. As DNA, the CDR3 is TGCGCCAGCAGCCAAGCCGGGTCAAACGCTTTCTTT.

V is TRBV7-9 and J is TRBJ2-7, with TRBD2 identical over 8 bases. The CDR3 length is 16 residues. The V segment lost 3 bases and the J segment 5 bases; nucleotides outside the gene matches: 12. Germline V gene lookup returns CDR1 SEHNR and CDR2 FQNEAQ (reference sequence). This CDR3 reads CASSLPVGTRHDEQYF. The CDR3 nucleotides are TGTGCCAGCAGCTTGCCTGTGGGGACTAGACACGACGAGCAGTACTTC.

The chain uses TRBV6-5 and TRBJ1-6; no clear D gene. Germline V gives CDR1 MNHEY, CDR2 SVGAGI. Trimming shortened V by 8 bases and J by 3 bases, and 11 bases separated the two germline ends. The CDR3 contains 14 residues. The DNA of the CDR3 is TGTGCCAGCCAGGCGCCCAACTATAATTCACCCCTCCACTTT. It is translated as CASQAPNYNSPLHF.

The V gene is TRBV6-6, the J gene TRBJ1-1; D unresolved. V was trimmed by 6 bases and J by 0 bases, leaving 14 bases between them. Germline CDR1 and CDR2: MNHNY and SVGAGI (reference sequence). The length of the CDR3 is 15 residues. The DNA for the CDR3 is TGTGCCAGCAGCCTGGCGCAGGAACTGAACACTGAAGCTTTCTTT. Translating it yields CASSLAQELNTEAFF.

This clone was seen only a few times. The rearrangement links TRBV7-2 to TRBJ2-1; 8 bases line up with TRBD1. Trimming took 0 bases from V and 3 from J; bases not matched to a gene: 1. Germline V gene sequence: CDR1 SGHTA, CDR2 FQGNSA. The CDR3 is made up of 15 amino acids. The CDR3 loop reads CASSLARGLYNEQFF. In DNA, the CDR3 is TGTGCCAGCAGCTTAGCCAGGGGGCTCTACAATGAGCAGTTCTTC.

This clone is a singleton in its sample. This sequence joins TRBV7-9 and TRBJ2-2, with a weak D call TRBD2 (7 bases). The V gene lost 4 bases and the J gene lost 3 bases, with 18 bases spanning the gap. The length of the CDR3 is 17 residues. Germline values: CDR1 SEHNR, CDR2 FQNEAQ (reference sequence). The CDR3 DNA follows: TGTGCCAGCAGCTCCACTCTCACGGGGGGCCACACCGGGGAGCTGTTTTTT. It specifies CASSSTLTGGHTGELFF.

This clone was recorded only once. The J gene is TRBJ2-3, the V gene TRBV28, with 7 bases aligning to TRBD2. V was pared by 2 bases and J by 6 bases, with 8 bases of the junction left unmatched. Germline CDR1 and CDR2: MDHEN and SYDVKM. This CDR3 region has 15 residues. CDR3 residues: CASSLRAGRVDTQYF. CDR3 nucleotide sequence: TGTGCCAGCAGTTTAAGGGCAGGGAGGGTGGATACGCAGTATTTT.

The CDR3 bases are TGTGCCAGCAGTTACACCTCTGGAAACACCATATATTTT. It specifies CASSYTSGNTIYF. This chain links TRBV2 with TRBJ1-3; unclear D gene. Germline lookup yields CDR1 SNHLY and CDR2 FYNNEI. Trimming removed 5 bases at V and 0 bases at J, with 5 bases between. The CDR3 contains 13 residues.

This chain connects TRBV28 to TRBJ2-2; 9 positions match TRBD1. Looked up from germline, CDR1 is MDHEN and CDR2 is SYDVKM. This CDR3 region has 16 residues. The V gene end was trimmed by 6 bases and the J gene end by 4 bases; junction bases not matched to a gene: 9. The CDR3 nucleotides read TGTGCCAGCAGGGAGGGGACAGGGCCTAGCACCGGGGAGCTGTTTTTT. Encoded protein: CASREGTGPSTGELFF.

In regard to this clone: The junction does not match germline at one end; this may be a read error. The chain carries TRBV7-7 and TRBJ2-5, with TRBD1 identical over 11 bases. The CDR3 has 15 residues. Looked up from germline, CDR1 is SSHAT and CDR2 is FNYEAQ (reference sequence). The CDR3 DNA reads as TGTGCTAGCAGCCGAGGGACAGGGGGACGGGAGACCCAGTACTTC. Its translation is CASSRGTGGRETQYF.

In nucleotides, the CDR3 is TGCGCCAGCAGCACCGGACAGGGCACGAACACCATATATTTT. Amino acids: CASSTGQGTNTIYF. The chain links TRBV5-1 to TRBJ1-3, with 8 nucleotides matching TRBD1. The V and J ends lost 4 bases and 7 bases, in that order; junction bases with no gene match: 7. The CDR3 is 14 amino acids. Germline values: CDR1 SGHRS, CDR2 YFSETQ.

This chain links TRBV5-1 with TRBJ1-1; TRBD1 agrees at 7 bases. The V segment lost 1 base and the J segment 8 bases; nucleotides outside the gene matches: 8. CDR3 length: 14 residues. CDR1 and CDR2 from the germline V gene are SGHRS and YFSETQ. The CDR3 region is CASSLQGGGSEAFF. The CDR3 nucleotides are TGCGCCAGCAGCTTGCAGGGGGGTGGGTCCGAAGCTTTCTTT.

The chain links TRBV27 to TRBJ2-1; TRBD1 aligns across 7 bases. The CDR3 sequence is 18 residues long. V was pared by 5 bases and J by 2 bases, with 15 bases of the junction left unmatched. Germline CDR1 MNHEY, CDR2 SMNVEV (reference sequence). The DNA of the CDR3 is TGTGCCAGCAGTCTCCGACAGGGTGTTTCTATCACCTACAATGAGCAGTTCTTC. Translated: CASSLRQGVSITYNEQFF.

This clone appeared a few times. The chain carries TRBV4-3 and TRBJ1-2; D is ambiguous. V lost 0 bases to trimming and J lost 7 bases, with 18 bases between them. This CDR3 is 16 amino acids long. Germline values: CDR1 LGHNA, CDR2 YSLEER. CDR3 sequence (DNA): TGCGCCAGCAGCCAAGATTCCTCCTCCCGACTCGGTGGCTACACCTTC. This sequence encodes CASSQDSSSRLGGYTF.

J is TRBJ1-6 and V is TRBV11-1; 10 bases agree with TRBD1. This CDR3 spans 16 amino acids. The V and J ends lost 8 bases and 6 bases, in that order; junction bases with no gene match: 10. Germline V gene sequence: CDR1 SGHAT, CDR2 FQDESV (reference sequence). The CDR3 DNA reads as TGTGCCAGCCCCGGGACAGGGGTTGTGGGTAATTCACCCCTCCACTTT. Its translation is CASPGTGVVGNSPLHF.